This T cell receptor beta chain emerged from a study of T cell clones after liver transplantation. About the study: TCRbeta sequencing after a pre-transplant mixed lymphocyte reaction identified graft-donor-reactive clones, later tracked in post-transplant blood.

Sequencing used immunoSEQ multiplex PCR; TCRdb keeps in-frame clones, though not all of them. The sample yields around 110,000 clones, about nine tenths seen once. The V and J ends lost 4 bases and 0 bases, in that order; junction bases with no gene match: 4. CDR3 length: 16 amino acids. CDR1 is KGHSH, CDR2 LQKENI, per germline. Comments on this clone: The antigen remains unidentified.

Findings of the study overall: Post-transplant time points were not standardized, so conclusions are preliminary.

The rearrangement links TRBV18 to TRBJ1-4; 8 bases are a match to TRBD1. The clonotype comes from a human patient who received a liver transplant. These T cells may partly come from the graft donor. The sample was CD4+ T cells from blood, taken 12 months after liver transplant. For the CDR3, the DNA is TGTGCCAGCTCACGGGGACAGGTTTCAACTAATGAAAAACTGTTTTTT. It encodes CASSRGQVSTNEKLFF.